These T cell receptor beta chains were read from a single sample in a study of blood T cell repertoires in COVID-19. Clones were read by immunoSEQ multiplex PCR, and TCRdb kept only the in-frame ones, dropping some. The sample includes around 280,000 clones, about nine tenths of them seen just once. Sequencing used peripheral blood. These receptors were obtained from a woman aged 30 to 39 with COVID-19, enrolled during active disease. Both conserved end residues are part of each CDR3. D genes are given only for firm matches. Rows may omit the clone size; those that give it use once, few, many or a size class.

NA	TRBV18	TRBJ2-7	TRBD2	CASSPDSGAYEQYF	TGTGCCAGCTCACCAGATAGCGGGGCCTACGAGCAGTACTTC
NA	TRBV6-5	TRBJ1-1	TRBD1	CASGTGVISGTEAFF	TGTGCCAGTGGGACAGGGGTGATTTCGGGCACTGAAGCTTTCTTT
few	TRBV6-1	TRBJ2-5	TRBD2	CASSSVAGHQETQYF	TGTGCCAGCAGTTCAGTAGCGGGGCATCAAGAGACCCAGTACTTC
once	TRBV2	TRBJ1-5	TRBD1	CASSDGLQGSGNQPQHF	TGTGCCAGCAGTGACGGGCTACAGGGGTCGGGCAATCAGCCCCAGCATTTT
NA	TRBV12-2	TRBJ2-1	NA	CASRFPPGGAWNEQFF	TGTGCAAGTCGCTTTCCACCCGGGGGGGCTTGGAATGAGCAGTTCTTC
NA	TRBV21-1	TRBJ1-3	NA	CASSKARGDTTPSSGNTIYF	TGTGCCAGCAGCAAAGCGCGAGGGGACACAACACCGAGCTCTGGAAACACCATATATTTT
NA	TRBV11-2	TRBJ2-3	TRBD1	CASSAPGQGYPDTQYF	TGTGCCAGCAGCGCTCCGGGACAGGGGTACCCAGATACGCAGTATTTT
NA	TRBV5-1	TRBJ1-2	NA	CASSLATTGTNGYTF	TGCGCCAGCAGCTTGGCCACAACCGGGACAAATGGCTACACCTTC
NA	TRBV2	TRBJ1-1	NA	CASSTDTPRGAFF	TGTGCCAGCAGTACCGACACTCCACGGGGAGCTTTCTTT
once	TRBV3-1/TRBV3-2	TRBJ2-7	TRBD2	CARTTTPRAAGGSYEQYF	TGTGCCAGGACAACGACACCCAGGGCGGCGGGGGGTTCCTACGAGCAGTACTTC
once	TRBV27	TRBJ2-1	NA	CASSIRQVNNEQFF	TGTGCCAGCAGTATTAGACAGGTTAACAATGAGCAGTTCTTC
NA	TRBV3-1/TRBV3-2	TRBJ2-7	NA	CASALWPSAEEQYF	TGTGCCAGCGCCCTTTGGCCTTCCGCGGAGGAGCAGTACTTC
NA	TRBV6-5	TRBJ1-1	NA	CASSQVSMGGTEAFF	TGTGCCAGCAGCCAAGTCTCAATGGGGGGCACTGAAGCTTTCTTT
NA	TRBV29-1	TRBJ2-1	TRBD1	CSDLPGQGLNEQFF	TGCAGCGACCTCCCGGGACAGGGTTTAAATGAGCAGTTCTTC
NA	TRBV4-1	TRBJ2-1	NA	CASSQDGTNYNEQFF	TGCGCCAGCAGCCAAGACGGGACAAACTACAATGAGCAGTTCTTC
NA	TRBV28	TRBJ2-1	TRBD1	CASSLSPGQGFNEQFF	TGTGCCAGCAGTTTATCCCCGGGACAGGGGTTTAATGAGCAGTTCTTC
NA	TRBV5-5	TRBJ2-5	TRBD2	CASSLAGSGGPQETQYF	TGTGCCAGCAGCTTGGCCGGAAGCGGGGGGCCTCAAGAGACCCAGTACTTC
NA	TRBV5-8	TRBJ1-6	TRBD1	CASSVDRGDSPLHF	TGTGCCAGCAGCGTTGACAGGGGAGATTCACCCCTCCACTTT
NA	TRBV14	TRBJ2-3	NA	CASSPNGVPADTQYF	TGTGCCAGCAGCCCGAACGGGGTCCCCGCAGATACGCAGTATTTT
NA	TRBV6-5	TRBJ2-3	NA	CAYRESINTDTQYF	TGTGCCTACAGGGAATCGATAAACACAGATACGCAGTATTTT
NA	TRBV7-8	TRBJ2-5	TRBD2	CASRALSGGKETQYF	TGTGCCAGCAGGGCCCTGAGCGGGGGTAAAGAGACCCAGTACTTC
NA	TRBV18	TRBJ2-2	TRBD1	CASSRETGSTTGELFF	TGTGCCAGCTCACGGGAGACAGGGAGTACCACCGGGGAGCTGTTTTTT
NA	TRBV12-3/TRBV12-4	TRBJ2-7	TRBD2	CASSPGGAYEQYF	TGTGCCAGCAGTCCCGGGGGGGCGTACGAGCAGTACTTC
NA	TRBV2	TRBJ2-5	TRBD2	CASRTRLTSGGETQYF	TGTGCCAGCAGGACCCGACTCACTAGCGGGGGTGAGACCCAGTACTTC
NA	TRBV6-7	TRBJ1-5	NA	CASSYSVPGLMNQPQHF	TGTGCCAGCAGTTATTCCGTCCCGGGACTGATGAATCAGCCCCAGCATTTT
NA	TRBV11-2	TRBJ1-2	NA	CASSLTRGPRGYGYTF	TGTGCCAGCAGCCTCACCCGGGGTCCCAGGGGCTATGGCTACACCTTC
NA	TRBV5-1	TRBJ2-1	TRBD1	CASSLDGQGTRYEQFF	TGCGCCAGCAGCTTGGATGGACAGGGTACGAGATACGAGCAGTTCTTC
NA	TRBV6-4	TRBJ2-7	NA	CASSDAKRGKGWAYEQYF	TGTGCCAGCAGTGACGCGAAACGGGGTAAGGGATGGGCCTACGAGCAGTACTTC
NA	TRBV5-4	TRBJ1-5	NA	CASRGRGNSNQPQHF	TGTGCCAGCAGGGGGAGGGGGAATAGCAATCAGCCCCAGCATTTT
NA	TRBV5-5	TRBJ2-6	TRBD1	CASSLAGTGGSGANVLTF	TGTGCCAGCAGCTTGGCCGGGACAGGGGGCTCTGGGGCCAACGTCCTGACTTTC
NA	TRBV6-5	TRBJ1-4	NA	CASSPGGMEKLFF	TGTGCCAGCAGCCCCGGAGGGATGGAAAAACTGTTTTTT
once	TRBV5-1	TRBJ1-2	TRBD1	CASSPAGTGSGYTF	TGCGCCAGCAGCCCGGCCGGGACAGGGTCTGGCTACACCTTC
NA	TRBV9	TRBJ1-1	TRBD1	CASSVDRTGGAFGEAFF	TGTGCCAGCAGCGTAGATCGTACAGGGGGAGCCTTCGGTGAAGCTTTCTTT
NA	TRBV5-1	TRBJ1-2	NA	CASSLDGLTGYGYTF	TGCGCCAGCAGCTTGGACGGACTGACGGGCTATGGCTACACCTTC
NA	TRBV18	TRBJ2-2	TRBD1	CASSPPGQVYGELFF	TGTGCCAGCTCACCACCGGGACAGGTTTACGGGGAGCTGTTTTTT
NA	TRBV19	TRBJ2-3	NA	CASIGQGRTDTQYF	TGTGCCAGTATTGGGCAGGGTCGCACAGATACGCAGTATTTT
NA	TRBV4-1	TRBJ2-5	TRBD1	CASSQARDRGPKETQYF	TGCGCCAGCAGCCAAGCGCGGGACAGGGGGCCAAAAGAGACCCAGTACTTC
NA	TRBV18	TRBJ2-1	NA	CASSPTSRGQNEQFF	TGTGCCAGCTCACCAACTAGCCGGGGTCAGAATGAGCAGTTCTTC
NA	TRBV4-1	TRBJ1-5	NA	CASSHNRGSGQPQHF	TGCGCCAGCAGCCACAACCGGGGGAGCGGTCAGCCCCAGCATTTT
NA	TRBV11-3	TRBJ2-3	TRBD2	CASSWTSGVTDTQYF	TGTGCCAGCAGCTGGACTAGCGGGGTCACAGATACGCAGTATTTT
NA	TRBV10-3	TRBJ1-1	NA	CATGRGDHTEAFF	TGTGCCACCGGGAGGGGGGATCACACTGAAGCTTTCTTT
NA	TRBV6-6	TRBJ2-5	NA	CASRGGQETQYF	TGTGCCAGCAGGGGGGGCCAAGAGACCCAGTACTTC
NA	TRBV28	TRBJ1-5	NA	CASSLRESNQPQHF	TGTGCCAGCAGTTTAAGGGAGAGCAATCAGCCCCAGCATTTT
NA	TRBV29-1	TRBJ2-2	TRBD2	CSVGGTTSGAGGGELFF	TGCAGCGTCGGGGGGACGACTAGCGGGGCGGGTGGAGGGGAGCTGTTTTTT
NA	TRBV5-1	TRBJ1-6	NA	CATSQEGRSSPLHF	TGCGCCACCTCCCAAGAGGGAAGGAGCTCACCCCTCCACTTT